This entry features one T cell receptor (beta chain) sequence. Its antigen is undetermined. These data belong to a study of cytomegalovirus exposure and HLA in healthy donors. Whole-study results and caveats: It was assumed in the presence/absence analyses that sequencing depth was roughly uniform across donors.

Primers included in the PCR were 60 Vbeta and 13 Jbeta primers. Only in-frame clones appear in the TCRdb table, and some are missing; sequencing was by immunoSEQ multiplex PCR. The specimen's table records about 74,000 clones. The CDR3 consists of 15 residues. Trimming removed 0 bases from V and 1 base from J, with 7 bases in between. Material: PBMCs. The TCR sequence derives from a female donor in good health and CMV-seropositive. This chain links TRBV5-3 with TRBJ2-2, with D uncertain. TRBV5-3 is an open reading frame whose function is uncertain. The CDR3, as DNA: TGTGCCAGAAGCTTGGTGAGGAAGAACACCGGGGAGCTGTTTTTT. Protein sequence: CARSLVRKNTGELFF.